There are a few counts of the clone carrying this TCR beta chain. Its target is not known. Researchers took RNA transcripts and amplified the TCR beta CDR3 regions from them. HTBI primers drove first-round RT-PCR of the TCR CDR3. A single record per CDR3 protein comes from TCRdb applying MiXCR to the multiplex PCR reads. The sample has more than 600,000 distinct CDR3 sequences, about 17% seen once. These data come from a study of T cells in Graves' hyperthyroidism and ophthalmopathy. Study in general: At initial diagnosis, before any treatment had begun, peripheral blood was obtained. Study-level results: Blood also showed most of the thyroid clonotypes that were expanded above 0.001. The model predicted ophthalmopathy a median approximately six months before onset.

Uncontrolled infection, other autoimmune disease, pregnancy or lactation disqualified patients from enrolment. The CDR3 contains 14 residues. Germline-derived CDR1 and CDR2 are SGDLS and YYNGEE. V lost 2 bases to trimming and J lost 3 bases; unmatched junction nucleotides: 2. Sequencing was done on a sample of blood. The TCR originated in a man between 18 and 35 years old with Graves' hyperthyroidism. The J gene is TRBJ2-3, the V gene TRBV9, with TRBD2 identical over 8 bases. The CDR3 sequence is CASSVGLGTDTQYF. CDR3 in DNA: TGTGCCAGCAGCGTGGGACTAGGAACAGATACGCAGTATTTT.